Below, 21 T cell receptor beta chains from the same sample are listed, as sequenced in a study of patients and donors after allogeneic stem cell transplantation. TCRdb used MiXCR to reprocess the RT-PCR reads, holding one entry per CDR3 protein. Among about 230,000 distinct CDR3 sequences listed, less than 15% were seen once. Sequencing was performed on blood, either unsorted or a sorted T cell fraction (not recorded which). Receptors originate from a human donor who was either an allogeneic HSCT recipient or a stem cell or donor lymphocyte infusion donor (not recorded which). It is not recorded whose cells these are; they may come from a transplant donor.

In its sample, this clonotype was seen a few times. This rearrangement joins TRBV2 to TRBJ2-2; no clear D gene. Germline V gene data show CDR1 as SNHLY and CDR2 as FYNNEI. The CDR3 spans 15 residues. V dropped 6 bases and J dropped 3 bases, with 14 bases sitting between them. CDR3 DNA: TGTGCCAGCAGGCGCGACCTGATGGACACCGGGGAGCTGTTTTTT. Residues: CASRRDLMDTGELFF.

The chain employs TRBV6-4 and TRBJ2-3; D may be TRBD2 (7 bases). CDR3 length: 17 amino acids. Germline CDR1 reads MRHNA; CDR2 reads SNTAGT. V was cut by 0 bases and J by 5 bases, with 18 bases left in between. CDR3 nucleotides: TGTGCCAGCAGTGACTCGAGTCCCGGGGGGCTTCAAGATACGCAGTATTTT. Amino acids: CASSDSSPGGLQDTQYF.

Of note for this clonotype: The junction does not match germline at one end; this may be a read error. The chain links TRBV4-2 to TRBJ1-1; D is perhaps TRBD1 (5 bases). The CDR3 extends over 14 amino acids. The germline CDR1 and CDR2 sequences are LGHNA and YNFKEQ. The CDR3 sequence: CANSPHADDSEAFF. The DNA for the CDR3 is TGTGCCAACAGCCCTCACGCGGACGACAGCGAAGCTTTCTTT.

Many counts were recorded for this clonotype. CDR3 in amino acids: CASSRSGSSYNSPLHF. The CDR3 DNA reads as TGTGCCAGCAGCCGATCAGGGAGCTCCTATAATTCACCCCTCCACTTT. J is TRBJ1-6 and V is TRBV5-6; a weak D match, TRBD1 (5 bases). This CDR3 has 16 amino acids. Germline V lookup: CDR1 SGHDT, CDR2 YYEEEE. V gave up 4 bases and J gave up 0 bases, with 11 bases separating them.

The gene calls are TRBV7-2 and TRBJ1-5, with TRBD1 matching 7 bases. The CDR3 is made up of 14 amino acids. V trimming: 5 bases; J trimming: 7 bases; junction bases outside the gene matches: 8. CDR1 is SGHTA, CDR2 FQGNSA, per germline. The CDR3 nucleotides read TGTGCCAGCAGCCCAGGGGGGAGTCGACAGCCCCAGCATTTT. Translation gives CASSPGGSRQPQHF. The full variable domain, its missing parts supplied by reference TRBV7-2 and TRBJ1-5, is GAGVSQSPSNKVTEKGKDVELRCDPISGHTALYWYRQSLGQGLEFLIYFQGNSAPDKSGLPSDRFSAERTGGSVSTLTIQRTQQEDSAVYLCASSPGGSRQPQHFGDGTRLSIL.

The count of this clonotype is one. This chain uses TRBV24-1 with TRBJ2-1, with TRBD2 identical over 13 bases. The CDR3 extends over 14 amino acids. The ends lost 9 bases at V and 8 bases at J; junction bases unmatched: 6. CDR1 is KGHDR and CDR2 is SFDVKD in the germline V gene. The CDR3 protein is CATSGTSGNYEQFF. DNA for the CDR3: TGTGCCACCTCTGGGACTAGCGGGAACTATGAGCAGTTCTTC.

This clonotype was counted at least ten times. A junction end diverges from the germline sequence, so it may reflect a read error. The chain recombines TRBV5-1 with TRBJ2-1; D ambiguous. Germline CDR1 and CDR2: SGHRS and YFSETQ. This CDR3 spans 15 amino acids. CDR3 residues: CASSLEGSSYNEQFF. For the CDR3, the DNA is TGTGCCAGCAGCTTAGAAGGCAGCTCCTACAATGAGCAGTTCTTC.

This clonotype was counted between two and nine times. V is TRBV29-1 and J is TRBJ2-3; the match to TRBD2 covers 8 bases. The CDR3 is 16 residues long. Germline CDR1 reads SQVTM; CDR2 reads ANQGSEA. V dropped 2 bases and J dropped 6; count of bases not matched to a gene: 13. CDR3 sequence (DNA): TGCAGCGTTGAACGAGGCCTAGCGGGTGGTGAGGATACGCAGTATTTT. Residues: CSVERGLAGGEDTQYF.

The V gene is TRBV7-2, the J gene TRBJ2-3; TRBD2 aligns across 11 bases. In germline, CDR1 is SGHTA, CDR2 FQGNSA. V shed 11 bases, J shed 6 bases, and the junction held 13 bases outside the gene matches. There are 15 residues in the CDR3. The CDR3 DNA follows: TGTGCCTCCTATCGGCCTAGCGGGGGGAGGGATACGCAGTATTTT. This sequence encodes CASYRPSGGRDTQYF.

The chain employs TRBV10-3 and TRBJ1-3, with a tentative D call TRBD1 (6 bases). The CDR3 is made up of 15 amino acids. V was pared by 10 bases and J by 1 base, with 17 bases between. From germline, CDR1 is ENHRY and CDR2 SYGVKD. The CDR3 loop is CATATGDGSGNTIYF. CDR3 coding DNA: TGTGCCACCGCGACAGGAGATGGTTCTGGAAACACCATATATTTT.

This chain links TRBV6-1 with TRBJ1-6; D ambiguous. Germline CDR1 MNHNS, CDR2 SASEGT. The germline V and J ends were trimmed by 5 bases and 5 bases, with 16 bases remaining between them. The CDR3 covers 16 residues. The CDR3 DNA reads TGTGCCAGCAGTCGCGGTGGAAAACTTAATAATTCACCCCTCCACTTT. The encoded protein is CASSRGGKLNNSPLHF.

This clonotype was observed many times. The V gene is TRBV29-1, the J gene TRBJ2-3; the match to TRBD2 covers 7 bases. V shed 4 bases and J 6 bases; nucleotides not matched to a gene: 7. The germline V gene has CDR1 SQVTM and CDR2 ANQGSEA. The CDR3 contains 13 residues. The CDR3 bases are TGCAGCGTTGGGACTAGAGCGACGGATACGCAGTATTTT. The encoded protein is CSVGTRATDTQYF.

This clonotype was seen only a few times. This rearrangement joins TRBV5-1 to TRBJ2-5; D possibly corresponds to TRBD1 (6 bases). Germline values: CDR1 SGHRS, CDR2 YFSETQ. The V end lost 4 bases, the J end lost 3 bases, and 13 bases lay between the germline ends. This CDR3 is built from 14 residues. This CDR3 is CASSGIRGEETQYF. CDR3 in DNA: TGCGCCAGCAGCGGCATCAGGGGAGAAGAGACCCAGTACTTC.

The V and J genes are TRBV10-3 and TRBJ2-7, with D perhaps TRBD1 or TRBD2 (6 bases each). Trimming took off 0 bases at V and 4 bases at J, with 13 bases between the two ends. Germline loops: CDR1 ENHRY, CDR2 SYGVKD. The CDR3 is 15 residues long. CDR3 region: CAISESPGAGYEQYF. The DNA of the CDR3 is TGTGCCATCAGTGAGTCACCGGGGGCAGGGTACGAGCAGTACTTC.

The sample holds a few counts of this clonotype. The chain couples TRBV5-4 to TRBJ1-2, with 9 bases matching TRBD1. This CDR3 comprises 16 residues. V was pared by 3 bases and J by 7 bases, with 13 bases of the junction left unmatched. The V gene's germline CDR1 is SGHNT and CDR2 YYREEE (reference sequence). The CDR3 DNA reads TGTGCCAGCAGCTCGCTCTGGGGACAGGGTGGATCTGGCTACACCTTC. Translating gives CASSSLWGQGGSGYTF.

This clonotype was counted at least ten times. V and J are TRBV12-3 or TRBV12-4 and TRBJ2-3; 9 bases agree with TRBD2. The J segment lost 4 bases and the V segment lost 2 bases, leaving 7 bases of the junction unmatched. The CDR3 has 16 residues. The CDR3 is CASSLYSGSRSDTQYF. In DNA form, the CDR3 reads TGTGCCAGCAGTTTATATAGCGGGAGTAGGTCAGATACGCAGTATTTT.

The chain couples TRBV6-2 or TRBV6-3 to TRBJ2-3, with 7 bases lining up with TRBD2. J lost 0 bases, V lost 4 bases, and 4 bases had no gene match. This CDR3 is built from 15 residues. CDR1 is MNHEY, CDR2 SVGEGT, per germline. CDR3 in amino acids: CASSSFSGSTDTQYF. The CDR3 DNA is TGTGCCAGCAGTTCCTTTAGCGGGAGCACAGATACGCAGTATTTT.

The sample holds a few counts of this clonotype. This rearrangement joins TRBV27 to TRBJ1-2, with TRBD1 matching 8 bases. The germline CDR1 and CDR2 sequences are MNHEY and SMNVEV (reference sequence). Unmatched junction bases numbered 4, after V lost 2 bases and J lost 2 bases. This CDR3 has 15 amino acids. CDR3: CASSLRTGFNYGYTF. CDR3 nucleotides: TGTGCCAGCAGTTTACGGACAGGGTTCAACTATGGCTACACCTTC.

The rearrangement uses TRBV12-3 or TRBV12-4 and TRBJ2-2, with 8 positions matching TRBD1. The V gene end was trimmed by 6 bases and the J gene end by 3 bases; junction bases not matched to a gene: 6. The CDR3 sequence is 15 residues long. The CDR3 DNA sequence: TGTGCCAGCAGCCCGGACAGGGTCGACACCGGGGAGCTGTTTTTT. Protein sequence: CASSPDRVDTGELFF.

This clonotype was counted only a few times. V is TRBV7-9 and J is TRBJ2-7; 10 bases line up with TRBD2. The CDR3 loop spans 16 amino acids. Germline CDR1 reads SEHNR; CDR2 reads FQNEAQ (reference sequence). Trimming removed 6 bases from V and 0 bases from J; junction bases left unmatched: 8. The CDR3 here is CASRETSGASSYEQYF. The CDR3, as DNA: TGTGCCAGCAGGGAAACTAGCGGGGCTAGCTCCTACGAGCAGTACTTC.

This clonotype was seen only a few times. The chain has TRBV3-1 and TRBJ2-5, with unresolved D. CDR3 length: 12 residues. The V end was cut by 4 bases, the J end by 4 bases, with 7 bases between. Per the germline V gene, CDR1 is LGHDT and CDR2 is YNNKEL (reference sequence). The CDR3 DNA reads as TGTGCCAGCAGCCGAGCGATAGAGACCCAGTACTTC. As protein: CASSRAIETQYF.